The next 29 T cell receptor beta chains were all read from a single sample in a study of blood T cell repertoires in COVID-19. TCRdb keeps only in-frame clones here, not all; method: immunoSEQ multiplex PCR. The sample holds 15,000 to 20,000 clones, roughly 81% seen once. The specimen sequenced was peripheral blood. The source is a man in his fifties or sixties with acute or convalescent COVID-19.

The chain combines TRBV27 with TRBJ2-1; 8 bases align to TRBD1. The germline CDR1 and CDR2 sequences are MNHEY and SMNVEV (reference sequence). V shed 10 bases, J shed 3 bases, and the junction held 5 bases outside the gene matches. The CDR3 contains 13 residues. As DNA, the CDR3 is TGTGCCACCCGGACAGGGAACTACAATGAGCAGTTCTTC. It specifies CATRTGNYNEQFF.

The rearrangement links TRBV7-2 to TRBJ2-5; 10 bases agree with TRBD1. This CDR3 spans 14 amino acids. Germline lookup yields CDR1 SGHTA and CDR2 FQGNSA. The trim removed 5 bases at V and 5 bases at J, leaving 5 bases unmatched. CDR3 coding DNA: TGTGCCAGCAGCAGACAGGGGGCTTGGGAGACCCAGTACTTC. This translates into CASSRQGAWETQYF.

There are a few counts of this clone. The chain uses TRBV12-5 and TRBJ2-7, with D possibly TRBD2 on 5 matching bases. The ends were cut back, 5 bases at V and 6 bases at J, with 14 bases in the middle. CDR1 and CDR2 (germline): LGHNT, FRNRAP. The CDR3 spans 13 residues. The CDR3 DNA follows: TGTGCTAGTGGTCCTCGGGCGGGTGGCGAGCAGTACTTC. Protein sequence: CASGPRAGGEQYF.

The rearrangement links TRBV5-6 to TRBJ1-3; TRBD1 aligns across 8 bases. Germline CDR1 and CDR2: SGHDT and YYEEEE. The V segment lost 2 bases and the J segment 7 bases; nucleotides outside the gene matches: 8. This CDR3 is 15 amino acids long. For the CDR3, the DNA is TGTGCCAGCAGCTTTGCCGGGACAGGAAGGAACACCATATATTTT. This encodes CASSFAGTGRNTIYF. The full variable domain, rest sourced from reference TRBV5-6 and TRBJ1-3, is DAGVTQSPTHLIKTRGQQVTLRCSPKSGHDTVSWYQQALGQGPQFIFQYYEEEERQRGNFPDRFSGHQFPNYSSELNVNALLLGDSALYLCASSFAGTGRNTIYFGEGSWLTVV.

This clone showed up just a few times. This chain links TRBV10-3 with TRBJ2-1, with D perhaps matching TRBD1 (6 bases). The CDR3 sequence is 12 residues long. Germline lookup yields CDR1 ENHRY and CDR2 SYGVKD. V dropped 3 bases and J dropped 13 bases, with 13 bases sitting between them. CDR3 residues: CAISEMGAPQFF. The CDR3 bases are TGTGCCATCAGTGAAATGGGGGCGCCCCAGTTCTTC.

This clone was found a few times. The rearrangement links TRBV21-1 to TRBJ1-2; whether TRBD1, the table's D call, matches the DNA was not checked. TRBV21-1 is shown as a pseudogene. The CDR3 contains 18 residues. The CDR3 loop reads CASSKPPGTGGSSGGYTF. The CDR3 DNA reads TGTGCCAGCAGCAAACCCCCCGGGACAGGGGGCTCTTCCGGTGGCTACACCTTC.

The J gene is TRBJ1-1, the V gene TRBV29-1; 7 bases align to TRBD1. V lost 7 bases to trimming and J lost 1 base; unmatched junction nucleotides: 6. Germline CDR1 SQVTM, CDR2 ANQGSEA. The CDR3 runs to 13 residues. In DNA, the CDR3 is TGCAGCGCCGTAGACAGGGCGAACACTGAAGCTTTCTTT. This encodes CSAVDRANTEAFF. The full variable domain, completed using reference TRBV29-1 and TRBJ1-1, is SAVISQKPSRDICQRGTSLTIQCQVDSQVTMMFWYRQQPGQSLTLIATANQGSEATYESGFVIDKFPISRPNLTFSTLTVSNMSPEDSSIYLCSAVDRANTEAFFGQGTRLTVV.

In this sample, this clone is medium-sized (0.01 to 0.1%). The V call is TRBV5-1, the J call TRBJ1-6; 7 bases line up with TRBD1. Germline CDR1 and CDR2: SGHRS and YFSETQ. V shed 3 bases, J shed 10 bases, and the junction held 10 bases outside the gene matches. There are 15 residues in the CDR3. The CDR3 DNA is TGCGCCAGCAGCTCCCGACAGGGCCCGGAGTCACCCCTCCACTTT. Its translation is CASSSRQGPESPLHF.

The chain is built from TRBV28 and TRBJ1-1; D gene ambiguous. V lost 2 bases to trimming and J lost 6 bases, with 19 bases between them. CDR3 length: 16 residues. Germline lookup yields CDR1 MDHEN and CDR2 SYDVKM. CDR3 DNA sequence: TGTGCCAGCAGTTTAAGTTGGTTCGGAGGTTTAGCTGAAGCTTTCTTT. Its translation is CASSLSWFGGLAEAFF.

This clone has just a few counts. This chain links TRBV2 with TRBJ1-2; 9 nucleotides match TRBD1. Germline V gene data show CDR1 as SNHLY and CDR2 as FYNNEI. V lost 8 bases and J lost 5; bases outside the gene matches: 18. The length of the CDR3 is 17 residues. CDR3 sequence: CASPESRNRGPEYGYTF. CDR3 nucleotide sequence: TGTGCCAGCCCCGAATCGAGAAACAGGGGGCCGGAATATGGCTACACCTTC.

The chain couples TRBV7-9 to TRBJ2-2; D is ambiguous. Germline V CDR1 and CDR2: SEHNR, FQNEAQ (reference sequence). V lost 1 base, J lost 6 bases, and 15 bases lay in between. CDR3 length equals 16 residues. DNA of the CDR3: TGTGCCAGCAGCTTAGGGGCGATAGGTATCGCCGGGGAGCTGTTTTTT. Encoded protein: CASSLGAIGIAGELFF.

The rearrangement links TRBV18 to TRBJ1-6; D may be TRBD1 (6 bases). V dropped 2 bases and J dropped 9 bases, with 11 bases sitting between them. The CDR3 covers 14 residues. Germline V gives CDR1 KGHSH, CDR2 LQKENI. DNA for the CDR3: TGTGCCAGCTCACCAGAGGGGGAGGGTTCACCCCTCCACTTT. Translated, it gives CASSPEGEGSPLHF.

This chain connects TRBV30 to TRBJ1-5; no firm D call. The V gene lost 0 bases and the J gene lost 2 bases, with 14 bases spanning the gap. The CDR3 is made up of 16 amino acids. The germline V gene encodes CDR1 GTSNPN and CDR2 SVGIG (reference sequence). Here the CDR3 reads CAWSVFGPGGNQPQHF. CDR3 sequence (DNA): TGTGCCTGGAGTGTTTTTGGACCCGGGGGCAATCAGCCCCAGCATTTT.

The chain has TRBV15 and TRBJ2-7; 8 nucleotides match TRBD1. The junction had 4 bases not matched to a gene; V was cut back by 0 bases and J by 3 bases. The CDR3 has 15 amino acids. CDR1 is LNHNV, CDR2 YYDKDF, per germline (reference sequence). The DNA for the CDR3 is TGTGCCACCAGCAGAGACCGGGACAGGCGCTACGAGCAGTACTTC. Amino acids: CATSRDRDRRYEQYF.

This clone was seen more than once but under ten times. V and J are TRBV18 and TRBJ1-1, with D possibly being TRBD1 (6 bases). Germline loops: CDR1 KGHSH, CDR2 LQKENI. The CDR3 runs 13 residues. Trimming stripped 5 bases from V and 3 bases from J, with 10 bases between. CDR3 region: CASSGGADTEAFF. The CDR3, as DNA: TGTGCCAGCTCAGGGGGCGCGGACACTGAAGCTTTCTTT.

The rearrangement links TRBV4-2 to TRBJ2-4; weak D call: TRBD1 (5 bases). V was pared by 0 bases and J by 2 bases, with 11 bases between. This CDR3 contains 16 residues. Germline V gene sequence: CDR1 LGHNA, CDR2 YNFKEQ. The CDR3 sequence is CASSQEGGATKNIQYF. For the CDR3, the DNA is TGTGCCAGCAGCCAAGAAGGTGGGGCGACCAAAAACATTCAGTACTTC.

This rearrangement joins TRBV7-9 to TRBJ1-2; D perhaps matches TRBD1 (5 bases). CDR1 is SEHNR and CDR2 is FQNEAQ in the germline V gene (reference sequence). The V gene lost 8 bases and the J gene lost 1 base, with 14 bases spanning the gap. The CDR3 spans 14 residues. The CDR3 loop is CASSPWGVNYGYTF. In DNA, the CDR3 is TGTGCCAGCTCACCCTGGGGGGTTAACTATGGCTACACCTTC.

The chain has TRBV21-1 and TRBJ2-5; the table's D gene call, TRBD1, was not cross checked with the DNA. TRBV21-1 is a pseudogene segment. The CDR3 covers 13 residues. CDR3 sequence reads: CASSKVRQETQYF. The CDR3, as DNA: TGTGCCAGCAGCAAAGTCAGGCAAGAGACCCAGTACTTC.

CDR3 region: CASTNSQKAFF. As DNA, the CDR3 is TGTGCCAGCACCAACTCCCAAAAAGCTTTCTTT. The V and J genes are TRBV27 and TRBJ1-1, with D uncertain. V lost 7 bases and J lost 9, with 12 bases in between. CDR1 and CDR2 from the germline V gene are MNHEY and SMNVEV (reference sequence). CDR3 length: 11 amino acids.

J is TRBJ1-3 and V is TRBV2; 7 bases agree with TRBD1. The V gene end was trimmed by 5 bases and the J gene end by 4 bases; junction bases not matched to a gene: 8. This CDR3 is built from 15 residues. From germline, CDR1 is SNHLY and CDR2 FYNNEI. CDR3 DNA: TGTGCCAGCAGTAGGGACAGCCAATTGGGAAACACCATATATTTT. It specifies CASSRDSQLGNTIYF.

The chain links TRBV27 to TRBJ1-1; 8 bases fit TRBD1. Trimming removed 4 bases from V and 0 bases from J; junction bases left unmatched: 10. The CDR3 length is 17 residues. CDR1 is MNHEY and CDR2 is SMNVEV in the germline V gene (reference sequence). The CDR3 loop reads CASSSLGQGGLNTEAFF. The CDR3 DNA is TGTGCCAGCAGTTCCCTCGGACAGGGTGGACTGAACACTGAAGCTTTCTTT.

This chain uses TRBV15 with TRBJ2-1; TRBD2 matches 9 bases. V shed 5 bases, J shed 1 base, and the junction held 3 bases outside the gene matches. CDR3 size: 15 residues. Germline loops: CDR1 LNHNV, CDR2 YYDKDF (reference sequence). The DNA of the CDR3 is TGTGCCACCAGCTTAAGCGGGGGGTCCTACAATGAGCAGTTCTTC. Its protein is CATSLSGGSYNEQFF.

The rearrangement uses TRBV6-5 and TRBJ1-2; D not certain. V dropped 0 bases and J dropped 3 bases, with 11 bases sitting between them. Germline loops: CDR1 MNHEY, CDR2 SVGAGI. The CDR3 sequence is 15 residues long. CDR3 sequence: CASSYSEEGHYGYTF. CDR3 nucleotides: TGTGCCAGCAGTTACTCGGAGGAGGGCCACTATGGCTACACCTTC.

The sample holds one count of this clone. The CDR3, as DNA: TGTGCCAGCAGTCCCCAGGGGACCCAGTACTTC. It yields the protein CASSPQGTQYF. The chain recombines TRBV2 with TRBJ2-5, with a possible D match to TRBD1 (5 bases). Germline V gene lookup returns CDR1 SNHLY and CDR2 FYNNEI. V lost 5 bases, J lost 7 bases, and 8 bases lay in between. The CDR3 is 11 amino acids.

The V call is TRBV6-4, the J call TRBJ1-2; 9 nucleotides align to TRBD1. The CDR3 spans 13 residues. CDR1 is MRHNA, CDR2 SNTAGT, per germline. V lost 5 bases, J lost 6 bases, and 4 bases stayed unmatched. CDR3 nucleotide sequence: TGTGCCAGCAGTTTTCGGACAGGGGATGGCTACACCTTC. It translates to CASSFRTGDGYTF.

The CDR3 region is CASSIFVLEGTGEQYF. The DNA for the CDR3 is TGTGCCAGTAGTATCTTCGTACTAGAGGGAACTGGCGAGCAGTACTTC. The rearrangement uses TRBV19 and TRBJ2-7, with D possibly TRBD2 on 5 matching bases. Germline loops: CDR1 LNHDA, CDR2 SQIVND (reference sequence). The germline V and J ends were trimmed by 3 bases and 6 bases, with 21 bases remaining between them. The CDR3 extends over 16 amino acids.

V usage is TRBV29-1 and J usage is TRBJ2-7; TRBD2 agrees at 8 bases. Germline CDR1 SQVTM, CDR2 ANQGSEA. The CDR3 totals 13 residues. After removal of 8 bases from V and 0 bases from J, the junction contained 6 bases not matched to a gene. The CDR3 region has the DNA TGCAGCATCCTAGCGGGTGACTCCTACGAGCAGTACTTC. Translation: CSILAGDSYEQYF.

The V call is TRBV7-9, the J call TRBJ2-2, with TRBD1 identical over 7 bases. V was pared by 5 bases and J by 8 bases, with 11 bases of the junction left unmatched. The germline V gene has CDR1 SEHNR and CDR2 FQNEAQ (reference sequence). The CDR3 has 15 residues. As DNA, the CDR3 is TGTGCCAGCAGCCGTTCCGGGACAGAAACGGGGGAGCTGTTTTTT. Translated: CASSRSGTETGELFF.

This clone occurred a few times. The chain has TRBV12-3 or TRBV12-4 and TRBJ1-6; no clear D. The V gene lost 5 bases and the J gene lost 8 bases, with 7 bases spanning the gap. The CDR3 length is 12 residues. The CDR3, as DNA: TGTGCCAGCAGTCCGACTCATTCACCCCTCCACTTT. Protein sequence: CASSPTHSPLHF.